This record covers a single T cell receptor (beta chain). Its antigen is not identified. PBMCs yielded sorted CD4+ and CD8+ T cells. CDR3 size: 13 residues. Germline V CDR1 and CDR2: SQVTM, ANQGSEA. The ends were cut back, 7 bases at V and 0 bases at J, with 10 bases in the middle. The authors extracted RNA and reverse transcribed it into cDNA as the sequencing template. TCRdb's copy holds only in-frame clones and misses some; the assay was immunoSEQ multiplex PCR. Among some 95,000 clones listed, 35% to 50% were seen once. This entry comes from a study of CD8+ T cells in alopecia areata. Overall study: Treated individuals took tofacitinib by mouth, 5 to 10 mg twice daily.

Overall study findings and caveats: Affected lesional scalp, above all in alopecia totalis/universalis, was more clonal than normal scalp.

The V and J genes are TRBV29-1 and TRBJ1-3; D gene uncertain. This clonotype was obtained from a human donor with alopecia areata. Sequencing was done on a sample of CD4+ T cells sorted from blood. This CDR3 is CSAMVSSGNTIYF. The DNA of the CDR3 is TGCAGCGCCATGGTCAGCTCTGGAAACACCATATATTTT. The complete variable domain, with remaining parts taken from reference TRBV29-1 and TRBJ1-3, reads SAVISQKPSRDICQRGTSLTIQCQVDSQVTMMFWYRQQPGQSLTLIATANQGSEATYESGFVIDKFPISRPNLTFSTLTVSNMSPEDSSIYLCSAMVSSGNTIYFGEGSWLTVV.